The clone carrying this T cell receptor beta chain has a handful of counts. These data originate in a study of T cells in Graves' hyperthyroidism and ophthalmopathy. The ends were cut back, 9 bases at V and 0 bases at J, with 11 bases in the middle. Germline values: CDR1 MNHNS, CDR2 SASEGT. There are 13 residues in the CDR3. Amplified regions were TCR beta CDR3 sequences from RNA transcripts. The HTBI primer set was used in a first-round RT-PCR of the TCR CDR3. TCRdb analysed the multiplex PCR reads with MiXCR anew, one entry per CDR3 protein. The sample has about 400,000 distinct CDR3 sequences, roughly an eighth seen once.

Sequenced sample: blood. The clonotype originates from a woman younger than 30 with Graves' hyperthyroidism. V and J are TRBV6-1 and TRBJ1-1, with D possibly TRBD1 on 5 matching bases. CDR3 bases: TGTGCCAGTCAGACAGCCATGAACACTGAAGCTTTCTTT. It yields the protein CASQTAMNTEAFF.